Sequencing of this TCR beta chain was carried out in a study of blood T cell repertoires in COVID-19 (dated by TCRdb to 2018 to 2020). The study in broad terms: The collaborator samples originated in the United States, Italy and Spain and spanned the acute and convalescent phases of COVID-19. The material from the prospective study consisted of cDNA or gDNA derived from T cells, B-cell-depleted T cells, or PBMCs. Deeply sampled blood TCRbeta repertoires from subjects exposed to, actively infected with, or recovered from COVID-19 were included in the dataset. The repertoires were made available in a free public database intended to serve as a resource for research on the immune response to SARS-CoV-2. Samples were obtained from the ongoing ImmuneRACE study (first 160 participants) and from 1,000 to 1,500 subjects provided by 6 global collaborators. The sample metadata nearly always contained a de-identified subject ID, COVID-19 status, age in years and sex. Where available, HLA class I and class II types were obtained from metadata supplied by the sample provider rather than from assay-based typing. Summary of the overall study and its limitations: The amount of clinical and demographic metadata varied by source and participant and was provided uncurated.

The CDR3 spans 15 residues, from the cysteine through the phenylalanine. Only CDR3 DNA remains: 45 bases, in frame from the first base. V loses 2 bases at its end and J loses 1 base; junction bases beyond the gene matches: 1. From the germline V gene, CDR1 is SGHRS and CDR2 is YFSETQ. As for this clone: There is no known antigen for this receptor. No much larger clonotype is one base removed from it; base qualities were not supplied.

Each collaborating institution followed its own protocols to collect whole blood in K2EDTA tubes. Collaborator samples were shipped for TCRbeta analysis as frozen whole blood, isolated PBMCs, or DNA extracted from either sample type. The immunoSEQ Assay, a bias-controlled multiplex PCR, was used to amplify TCRbeta CDR3 regions from genomic DNA. The published analysis was carried out like this. Nucleated cell counts per sample were estimated from amplification of reference gene primers within the assay. Sequence reads were collapsed and filtered to measure the absolute abundance of every unique TCRbeta CDR3 rearrangement. For each sample, productive Simpson clonality was calculated as the square root of Simpson's diversity index across productive rearrangements. What TCRdb holds here is the immuneACCESS table cut down to in-frame rearrangements. Part of the clones is not present; checked against another copy, under half of the missing clones reflect an unresolved V gene, and the others are unexplained. V and J calls and clone size are copied from that table; D and trimming were computed from the DNA. For this sample there are around 79,000 clones; roughly 90% appear just once. The ten biggest clones cover approximately 9.1% of the sample.

In this chain, TRBV5-1 is recombined with TRBJ1-4; TRBD1 fits 8 bases in the junction. The sample was peripheral blood. The clonotype originates from a human donor in a cohort sampled during active COVID-19. Here is the DNA: TGCGCCAGCAGCTTTGACAGGGGAACTAATGAAAAACTGTTTTTT. Its protein is CASSFDRGTNEKLFF.